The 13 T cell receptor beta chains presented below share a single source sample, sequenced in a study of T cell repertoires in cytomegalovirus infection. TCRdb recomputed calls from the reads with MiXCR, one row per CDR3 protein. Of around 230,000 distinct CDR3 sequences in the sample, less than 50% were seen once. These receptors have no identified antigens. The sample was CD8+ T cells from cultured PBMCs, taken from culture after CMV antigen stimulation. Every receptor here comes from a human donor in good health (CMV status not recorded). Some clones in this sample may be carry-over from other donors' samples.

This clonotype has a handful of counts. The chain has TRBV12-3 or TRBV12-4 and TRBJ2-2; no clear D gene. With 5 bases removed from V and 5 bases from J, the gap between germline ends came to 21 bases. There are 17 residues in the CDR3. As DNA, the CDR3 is TGTGCCAGCAGTCCCCCGCGGTTGGGGTGGCGTACCGGGGAGCTGTTTTTT. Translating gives CASSPPRLGWRTGELFF.

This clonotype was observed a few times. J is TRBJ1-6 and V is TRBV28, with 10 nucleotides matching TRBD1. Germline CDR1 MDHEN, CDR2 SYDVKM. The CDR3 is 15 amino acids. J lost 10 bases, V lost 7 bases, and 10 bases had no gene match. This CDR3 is CASKFPTGGKSPLHF. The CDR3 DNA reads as TGTGCCAGCAAATTTCCGACAGGGGGCAAATCACCCCTCCACTTT.

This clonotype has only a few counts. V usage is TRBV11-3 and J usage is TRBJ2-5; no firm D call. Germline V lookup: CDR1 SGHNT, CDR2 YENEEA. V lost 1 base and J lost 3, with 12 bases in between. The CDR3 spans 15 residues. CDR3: CASSLGFGGEETQYF. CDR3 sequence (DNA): TGTGCCAGCAGCTTAGGTTTTGGTGGGGAAGAGACCCAGTACTTC. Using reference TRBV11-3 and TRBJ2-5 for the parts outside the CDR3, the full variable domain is EAGVVQSPRYKIIEKKQPVAFWCNPISGHNTLYWYLQNLGQGPELLIRYENEEAVDDSQLPKDRFSAERLKGVDSTLKIQPAELGDSAVYLCASSLGFGGEETQYFGPGTRLLVL.

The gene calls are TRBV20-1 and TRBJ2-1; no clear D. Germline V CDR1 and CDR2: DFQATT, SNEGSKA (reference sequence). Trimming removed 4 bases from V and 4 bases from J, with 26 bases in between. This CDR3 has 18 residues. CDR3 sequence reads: CSATPNALDRPAYNEQFF. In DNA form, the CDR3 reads TGCAGTGCTACCCCGAATGCTTTGGACCGGCCTGCTTACAATGAGCAGTTCTTC.

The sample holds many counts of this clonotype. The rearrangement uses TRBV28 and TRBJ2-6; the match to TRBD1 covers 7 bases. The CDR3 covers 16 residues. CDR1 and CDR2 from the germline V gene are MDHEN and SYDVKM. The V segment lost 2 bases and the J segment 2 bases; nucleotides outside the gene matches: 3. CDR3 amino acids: CASSLRDRAGANVLTF. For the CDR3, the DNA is TGTGCCAGCAGTTTACGGGACAGAGCTGGGGCCAACGTCCTGACTTTC. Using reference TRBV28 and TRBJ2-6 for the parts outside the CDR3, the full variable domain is DVKVTQSSRYLVKRTGEKVFLECVQDMDHENMFWYRQDPGLGLRLIYFSYDVKMKEKGDIPEGYSVSREKKERFSLILESASTNQTSMYLCASSLRDRAGANVLTFGAGSRLTVL.

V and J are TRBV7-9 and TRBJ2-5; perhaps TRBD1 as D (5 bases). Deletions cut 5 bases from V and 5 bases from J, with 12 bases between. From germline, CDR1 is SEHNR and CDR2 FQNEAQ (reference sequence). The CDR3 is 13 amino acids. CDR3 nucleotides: TGTGCCAGCAGCCCCTGGGGCACCGAGACCCAGTACTTC. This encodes CASSPWGTETQYF.

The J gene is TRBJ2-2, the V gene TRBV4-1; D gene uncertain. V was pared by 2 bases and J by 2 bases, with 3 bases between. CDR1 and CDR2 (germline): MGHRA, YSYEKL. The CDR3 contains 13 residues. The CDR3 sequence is CASSQINTGELFF. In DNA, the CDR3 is TGCGCCAGCAGCCAAATTAACACCGGGGAGCTGTTTTTT.

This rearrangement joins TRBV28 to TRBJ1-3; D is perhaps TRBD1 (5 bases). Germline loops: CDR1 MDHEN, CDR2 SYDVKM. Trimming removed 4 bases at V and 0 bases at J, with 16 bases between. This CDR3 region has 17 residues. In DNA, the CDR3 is TGTGCCAGCAGTTCATCGGGGTACAGGTACTCTGGAAACACCATATATTTT. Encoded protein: CASSSSGYRYSGNTIYF.

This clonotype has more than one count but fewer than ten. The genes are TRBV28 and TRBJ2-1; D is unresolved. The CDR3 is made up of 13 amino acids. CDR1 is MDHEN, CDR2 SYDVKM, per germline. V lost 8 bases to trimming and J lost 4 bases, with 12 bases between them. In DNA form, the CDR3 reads TGTGCCAGCGCCCGACTGCCATACAATGAGCAGTTCTTC. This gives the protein CASARLPYNEQFF.

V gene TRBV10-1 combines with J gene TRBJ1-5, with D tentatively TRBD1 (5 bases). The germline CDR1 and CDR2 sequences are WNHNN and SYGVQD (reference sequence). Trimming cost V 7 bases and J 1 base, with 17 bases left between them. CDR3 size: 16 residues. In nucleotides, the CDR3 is TGCGCCAGCATCGAGGGGAATGGGAAGAGCAATCAGCCCCAGCATTTT. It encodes CASIEGNGKSNQPQHF.

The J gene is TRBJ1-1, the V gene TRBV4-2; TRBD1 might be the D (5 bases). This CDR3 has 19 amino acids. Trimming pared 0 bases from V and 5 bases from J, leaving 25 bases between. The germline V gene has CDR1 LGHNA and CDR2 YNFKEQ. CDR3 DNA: TGTGCCAGCAGCCAAGATGCCGTAGCCTATCAGCGGGGGAGGACTGAAGCTTTCTTT. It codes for CASSQDAVAYQRGRTEAFF.

The CDR3 protein is CASSFGQHNEQFF. The CDR3 coding sequence is TGTGCCAGCAGCTTTGGCCAGCACAATGAGCAGTTCTTC. V and J are TRBV5-6 and TRBJ2-1; D is unresolved. CDR3 length equals 13 residues. Germline V gene sequence: CDR1 SGHDT, CDR2 YYEEEE. With 2 bases removed from V and 5 bases from J, the gap between germline ends came to 8 bases.

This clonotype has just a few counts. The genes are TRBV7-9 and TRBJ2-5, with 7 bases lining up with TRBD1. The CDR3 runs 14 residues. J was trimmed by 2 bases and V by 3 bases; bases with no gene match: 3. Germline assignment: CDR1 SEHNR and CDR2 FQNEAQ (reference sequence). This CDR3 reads CASSFGGQQETQYF. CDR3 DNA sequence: TGTGCCAGCAGCTTTGGGGGACAGCAAGAGACCCAGTACTTC.